The rows below give T cell receptor beta chains drawn from one sample of a study of blood T cell repertoires in COVID-19. Some clones are missing from TCRdb's copy, which holds only in-frame ones; the method was immunoSEQ multiplex PCR. The sample lists 120,000 or so clones, 90% occurring once. The source material was peripheral blood. These receptors were taken from a man aged 45 to 65 with active COVID-19. Each CDR3 is given with its conserved first and last residue. The D gene is left open where the match is weak. Some rows have no size entry. The others give once, few or many, or a class for an expanded clone.

d_call	v_call	j_call	cdr3_length	clone_size	cdr3_aa	cdr3_nt
.	TRBV19	TRBJ2-1	15	.	CASRPTGLPNNEQFF	TGTGCCAGTAGACCTACAGGGCTTCCCAACAATGAGCAGTTCTTC
.	TRBV5-4	TRBJ1-1	16	once	CASSTPSQGMNTEAFF	TGTGCCAGCAGCACCCCTTCCCAGGGAATGAACACTGAAGCTTTCTTT
TRBD2	TRBV6-5	TRBJ2-1	15	.	CASSRRLAGHNEQFF	TGTGCCAGCAGCCGCCGGCTAGCGGGCCACAATGAGCAGTTCTTC
TRBD1	TRBV12-3/TRBV12-4	TRBJ1-2	13	.	CASSFGTEYGYTF	TGTGCCAGCAGTTTTGGGACAGAGTATGGCTACACCTTC
.	TRBV13	TRBJ2-3	13	.	CASSLLLPGTQYF	TGTGCCAGCAGCTTGCTACTACCCGGGACGCAGTATTTT
.	TRBV5-1	TRBJ2-6	16	once	CASSFDGSSGANVLTF	TGCGCCAGCAGCTTCGACGGGAGCTCTGGGGCCAACGTCCTGACTTTC
.	TRBV25-1	TRBJ1-2	15	.	CASSEEGSLHYGYTF	TGTGCCAGCAGTGAAGAGGGCAGTCTACACTATGGCTACACCTTC
TRBD1	TRBV19	TRBJ1-1	14	.	CASSRGQGLTEAFF	TGTGCCAGTAGCCGTGGACAGGGTCTTACTGAAGCTTTCTTT
.	TRBV21-1	TRBJ2-2	15	.	CASSAGARGTGELFF	TGTGCCAGCAGCGCAGGGGCCAGGGGTACCGGGGAGCTGTTTTTT
TRBD1	TRBV19	TRBJ2-3	14	once	CASKGALSTDTQYF	TGTGCCTCCAAGGGGGCCCTTAGCACAGATACGCAGTATTTT
.	TRBV3-1/TRBV3-2	TRBJ2-4	15	.	CASSQELVSKNIQYF	TGTGCCAGCAGCCAAGAGTTAGTTTCCAAAAACATTCAGTACTTC
TRBD1	TRBV6-1	TRBJ1-5	16	once	CASSVSGGASNQPQHF	TGTGCCAGCAGTGTATCAGGGGGCGCAAGCAATCAGCCCCAGCATTTT
.	TRBV4-2	TRBJ1-4	17	.	CASSQDRQGKANEKLFF	TGTGCCAGCAGCCAAGATCGGCAGGGAAAGGCTAATGAAAAACTGTTTTTT
TRBD1	TRBV19	TRBJ1-1	17	.	CASSVHWDRGLRTEAFF	TGTGCCAGTAGTGTCCACTGGGACAGGGGGCTTCGAACTGAAGCTTTCTTT
.	TRBV6-6	TRBJ1-1	16	.	CASSHGRARDGTEAFF	TGTGCCAGCAGCCACGGGCGGGCGCGGGATGGCACTGAAGCTTTCTTT
.	TRBV20-1	TRBJ1-1	11	.	CSAIRQAEAFF	TGCAGTGCTATAAGACAGGCGGAAGCTTTCTTT
.	TRBV5-1	TRBJ1-1	14	.	CASSITGMNTEAFF	TGCGCCAGCAGCATAACAGGGATGAACACTGAAGCTTTCTTT
.	TRBV12-5	TRBJ2-4	17	.	CASGPYPPVLAKNIQYF	TGTGCTAGTGGTCCTTACCCCCCGGTACTAGCCAAAAACATTCAGTACTTC
TRBD1	TRBV24-1	TRBJ1-1	12	.	CATQGAATEAFF	TGTGCCACCCAGGGGGCGGCCACTGAAGCTTTCTTT
TRBD1	TRBV2	TRBJ1-1	15	.	CASSGTGGRDTEAFF	TGTGCCAGCAGCGGGACAGGGGGTAGGGACACTGAAGCTTTCTTT
.	TRBV21-1	TRBJ2-3	16	.	CASSKVPGVGTDTQYF	TGTGCCAGCAGCAAAGTCCCCGGAGTAGGCACAGATACGCAGTATTTT
.	TRBV19	TRBJ2-1	13	.	CASSSGRVNEQFF	TGTGCCAGTAGTAGCGGTAGAGTAAATGAGCAGTTCTTC
.	TRBV23-1	TRBJ1-5	18	.	CASKEGAEKINPNQPQHF	TGCGCCAGCAAAGAGGGTGCGGAGAAAATTAACCCCAATCAGCCCCAGCATTTT
TRBD2	TRBV4-1	TRBJ2-5	19	.	CASSQDRGLAGRDQETQYF	TGCGCCAGCAGCCAAGATAGGGGCCTAGCGGGTCGAGACCAAGAGACCCAGTACTTC
TRBD1	TRBV6-6	TRBJ1-1	13	.	CASNPDRAGEAFF	TGTGCCAGCAACCCAGACAGGGCGGGGGAAGCTTTCTTT
TRBD1	TRBV5-6	TRBJ2-3	16	.	CASSRIGTAMANTQYF	TGTGCCAGCAGCCGGATCGGGACAGCTATGGCGAATACGCAGTATTTT
.	TRBV15	TRBJ1-5	13	.	CATSRVTYQPQHF	TGTGCCACCAGCAGAGTCACATATCAGCCCCAGCATTTT
.	TRBV12-3/TRBV12-4	TRBJ1-6	13	once	CASSLNTNSPLHF	TGTGCCAGCAGTTTGAATACAAATTCACCCCTCCACTTT
TRBD1	TRBV24-1	TRBJ2-2	15	.	CATSARTGRTGELFF	TGTGCCACCAGTGCCCGGACAGGGCGCACCGGGGAGCTGTTTTTT
.	TRBV18	TRBJ2-5	13	.	CASSSGLRETQYF	TGTGCCAGCTCGTCAGGGTTACGGGAGACCCAGTACTTC
.	TRBV7-8	TRBJ1-1	13	once	CASRFTGNTEAFF	TGTGCCAGCAGGTTCACGGGGAACACTGAAGCTTTCTTT
TRBD2	TRBV3-1/TRBV3-2	TRBJ2-1	18	.	CASSQGGLAGARVGEQFF	TGTGCCAGCAGCCAAGGGGGACTAGCGGGAGCCCGGGTGGGTGAGCAGTTCTTC
TRBD1	TRBV29-1	TRBJ2-1	13	.	CSVGDRVYNEQFF	TGCAGCGTAGGGGACAGGGTTTACAATGAGCAGTTCTTC
TRBD1	TRBV2	TRBJ1-1	13	few	CASSRQGVTEAFF	TGTGCCAGCAGTAGACAGGGGGTCACTGAAGCTTTCTTT
.	TRBV9	TRBJ1-1	16	.	CASSVGRAGGDTEAFF	TGTGCCAGCAGCGTAGGAAGGGCGGGGGGAGACACTGAAGCTTTCTTT
.	TRBV5-1	TRBJ1-5	13	.	CASSLEGAQPQHF	TGCGCCAGCAGCTTGGAAGGGGCACAGCCCCAGCATTTT
.	TRBV3-1/TRBV3-2	TRBJ2-3	12	.	CASSQGLLKQYF	TGTGCCAGCAGCCAAGGACTACTAAAGCAGTATTTT
.	TRBV7-6	TRBJ2-1	18	.	CASSLDLSAGAIMNEQFF	TGTGCCAGCAGCTTAGATCTCTCCGCGGGGGCGATCATGAATGAGCAGTTCTTC
TRBD1	TRBV10-2	TRBJ2-7	13	.	CASRLTGSGEQYF	TGCGCCAGCAGATTGACAGGGTCCGGCGAGCAGTACTTC
TRBD1	TRBV6-5	TRBJ2-5	15	.	CASRSGTGRFETQYF	TGTGCCAGCAGATCCGGGACAGGGAGGTTCGAGACCCAGTACTTC
.	TRBV12-5	TRBJ1-2	15	.	CASGLATGANYGYTF	TGTGCTAGTGGTTTGGCGACAGGAGCTAACTATGGCTACACCTTC
.	TRBV19	TRBJ1-2	11	.	CASSPNYGYTF	TGTGCCAGTAGTCCAAACTATGGCTACACCTTC
TRBD1	TRBV12-5	TRBJ2-1	13	.	CAGTGRLGREQFF	TGTGCTGGGACAGGGAGGCTGGGGAGGGAGCAGTTCTTC
.	TRBV7-9	TRBJ2-5	15	.	CASSRLGASQETQYF	TGTGCCAGCAGCCGCCTAGGGGCCTCCCAAGAGACCCAGTACTTC
.	TRBV10-2	TRBJ1-4	15	.	CASRETRGTNEKLFF	TGCGCCAGCAGGGAGACGAGAGGGACTAATGAAAAACTGTTTTTT
.	TRBV6-1	TRBJ2-7	15	.	CASSEEGVPPYEQYF	TGTGCCAGCAGTGAAGAAGGGGTCCCTCCCTACGAGCAGTACTTC
TRBD2	TRBV5-5	TRBJ2-2	16	.	CASSLASGGGTGELFF	TGTGCCAGCAGCTTGGCGAGCGGGGGGGGCACCGGGGAGCTGTTTTTT
TRBD2	TRBV6-1	TRBJ2-2	19	.	CASSDRGGLAGGLIGELFF	TGTGCCAGCAGTGACAGGGGGGGACTAGCGGGAGGATTGATCGGGGAGCTGTTTTTT
.	TRBV11-2	TRBJ2-2	14	.	CASSFTSLTGELFF	TGTGCCAGCAGCTTTACTAGCCTTACCGGGGAGCTGTTTTTT
TRBD1	TRBV11-2	TRBJ1-6	16	medium-sized	CASSLVGQGATSPLHF	TGTGCCAGCAGCTTAGTCGGACAGGGGGCTACTTCACCCCTCCACTTT
.	TRBV19	TRBJ1-2	11	.	CASDSYYGYTF	TGTGCCAGTGACAGTTACTATGGCTACACCTTC